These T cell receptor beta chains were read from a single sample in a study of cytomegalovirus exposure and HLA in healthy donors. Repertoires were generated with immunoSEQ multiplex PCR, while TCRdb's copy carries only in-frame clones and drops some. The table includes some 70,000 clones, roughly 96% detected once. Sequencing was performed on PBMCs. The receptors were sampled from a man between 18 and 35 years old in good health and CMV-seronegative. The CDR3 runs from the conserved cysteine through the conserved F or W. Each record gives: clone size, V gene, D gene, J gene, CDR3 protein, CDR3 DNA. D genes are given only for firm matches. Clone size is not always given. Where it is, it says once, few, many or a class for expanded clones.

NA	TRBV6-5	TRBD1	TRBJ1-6	CASSYVGQGNSPLHF	TGTGCCAGCAGTTATGTAGGACAGGGGAATTCACCCCTCCACTTT
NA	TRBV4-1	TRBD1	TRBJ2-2	CASSQDGVRGRPGELFF	TGCGCCAGCAGCCAAGATGGGGTGAGGGGGCGCCCCGGGGAGCTGTTTTTT
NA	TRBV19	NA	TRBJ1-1	CASSTTLGANTEAFF	TGTGCCAGTAGTACCACTTTGGGGGCCAACACTGAAGCTTTCTTT
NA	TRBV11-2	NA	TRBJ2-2	CASSSTSSLNTGELFF	TGTGCCAGCAGCTCGACTAGTTCCTTGAACACCGGGGAGCTGTTTTTT
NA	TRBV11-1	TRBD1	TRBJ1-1	CASSSGQGVISEAFF	TGTGCCAGCAGCTCCGGACAGGGAGTTATCTCTGAAGCTTTCTTT
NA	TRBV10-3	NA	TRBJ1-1	CAIDSGNTEAFF	TGTGCCATCGATTCAGGGAACACTGAAGCTTTCTTT
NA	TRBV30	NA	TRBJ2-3	CAWTFTDTQYF	TGTGCCTGGACTTTCACAGATACGCAGTATTTT
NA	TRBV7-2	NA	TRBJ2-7	CASSLDRPYEQYF	TGTGCCAGCAGCTTAGACAGACCGTACGAGCAGTACTTC
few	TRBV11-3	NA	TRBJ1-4	CASSGSLSTNEKLFF	TGTGCCAGCAGCGGTTCCCTCAGTACGAATGAAAAACTGTTTTTT
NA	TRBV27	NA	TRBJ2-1	CASSRSGTFLGNEQFF	TGTGCCAGCAGTCGCTCGGGGACATTTCTGGGCAATGAGCAGTTCTTC
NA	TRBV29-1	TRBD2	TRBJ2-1	CSVAIAGGPSNEQFF	TGCAGCGTTGCGATAGCGGGAGGGCCGAGTAATGAGCAGTTCTTC
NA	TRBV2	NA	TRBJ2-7	CASNQGPSYEQYF	TGTGCCAGCAATCAGGGTCCGAGTTACGAGCAGTACTTC
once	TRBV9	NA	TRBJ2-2	CASSPLNTGELFF	TGTGCCAGCAGCCCTCTCAACACCGGGGAGCTGTTTTTT
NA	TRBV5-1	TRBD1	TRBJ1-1	CASSLGQGREAFF	TGCGCCAGCAGCTTGGGACAGGGAAGGGAAGCTTTCTTT
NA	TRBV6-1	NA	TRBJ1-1	CASRLQGRTEAFF	TGTGCCAGCAGGTTACAGGGAAGGACTGAAGCTTTCTTT
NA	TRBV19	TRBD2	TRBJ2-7	CASSIRGLDYEQYF	TGTGCCAGTAGTATACGGGGACTAGACTACGAGCAGTACTTC
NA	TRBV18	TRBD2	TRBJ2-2	CASSPIENGGLNTGELFF	TGTGCCAGCTCACCGATCGAGAACGGGGGGTTGAACACCGGGGAGCTGTTTTTT
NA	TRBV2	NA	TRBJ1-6	CASNGVRQGRNSPLHF	TGTGCCAGCAACGGAGTGAGGCAGGGGCGGAATTCACCCCTCCACTTT
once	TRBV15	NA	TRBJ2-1	CATSRSGLRPLEQFF	TGTGCCACCAGCAGATCGGGACTCCGACCCTTGGAGCAGTTCTTC
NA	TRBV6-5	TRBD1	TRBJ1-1	CASSYDRGAPTEAFF	TGTGCCAGCAGTTATGACAGGGGGGCGCCCACTGAAGCTTTCTTT
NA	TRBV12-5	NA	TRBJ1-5	CASGLDRDSNQPQHF	TGTGCTAGTGGTTTGGACAGGGATAGCAATCAGCCCCAGCATTTT
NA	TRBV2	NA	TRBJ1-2	CASRRITYGYTF	TGTGCCAGCAGGAGGATAACCTATGGCTACACCTTC
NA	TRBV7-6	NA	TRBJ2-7	CASSSRTDYEQYF	TGTGCCAGCAGCTCCCGGACTGACTACGAGCAGTACTTC
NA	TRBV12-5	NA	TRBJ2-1	CASASLLAIYNEQFF	TGTGCTAGTGCCTCGCTCCTAGCTATCTACAATGAGCAGTTCTTC
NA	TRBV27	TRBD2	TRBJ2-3	CASSTPGTSDDTQYF	TGTGCCAGCAGTACTCCCGGGACTAGCGACGATACGCAGTATTTT
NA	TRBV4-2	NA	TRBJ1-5	CASSQEQGSNQPQHF	TGTGCCAGCAGCCAAGAACAGGGCAGCAATCAGCCCCAGCATTTT
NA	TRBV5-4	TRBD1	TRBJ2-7	CASSWGTGETYEQYF	TGTGCCAGCAGCTGGGGGACAGGGGAGACCTACGAGCAGTACTTC
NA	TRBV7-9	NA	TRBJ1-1	CASSWEGRETEAFF	TGTGCCAGCAGCTGGGAGGGGAGAGAGACTGAAGCTTTCTTT
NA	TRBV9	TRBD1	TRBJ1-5	CASSVGRGNQPQHF	TGTGCCAGCAGCGTAGGCAGGGGGAATCAGCCCCAGCATTTT
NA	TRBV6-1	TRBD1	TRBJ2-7	CASKGQGQYEQYF	TGTGCCAGCAAAGGACAGGGACAGTACGAGCAGTACTTC
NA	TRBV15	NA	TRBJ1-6	CATSRDPDIASSPLHF	TGTGCCACCAGCAGAGACCCGGACATCGCTTCTTCACCCCTCCACTTT
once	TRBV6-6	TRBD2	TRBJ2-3	CASSLTLAGEGDTQYF	TGTGCCAGCAGCTTAACACTAGCGGGAGAAGGAGATACGCAGTATTTT
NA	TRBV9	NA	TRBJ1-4	CASSGTANEKLFF	TGTGCCAGCAGCGGGACAGCTAATGAAAAACTGTTTTTT
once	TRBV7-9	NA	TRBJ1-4	CASSATGIEKLFF	TGTGCCAGCAGCGCTACAGGGATTGAAAAACTGTTTTTT
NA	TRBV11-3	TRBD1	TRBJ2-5	CASSSSRDRSRETQYF	TGTGCCAGCAGCTCGTCCCGGGACAGGTCAAGGGAGACCCAGTACTTC
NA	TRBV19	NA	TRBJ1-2	CASRQGYGYTF	TGTGCCAGTAGACAGGGTTACGGCTACACCTTC
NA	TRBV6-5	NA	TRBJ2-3	CASSYRGLADTQYF	TGTGCCAGCAGTTACAGAGGATTGGCGGATACGCAGTATTTT
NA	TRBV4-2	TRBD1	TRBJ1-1	CASSKDRVGEAFF	TGTGCCAGCAGCAAGGACAGGGTGGGTGAAGCTTTCTTT
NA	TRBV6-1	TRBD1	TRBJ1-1	CASSDWDSNTEAFF	TGTGCCAGCAGTGATTGGGACAGCAACACTGAAGCTTTCTTT
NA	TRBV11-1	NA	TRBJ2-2	CASSLKPTGELFF	TGTGCCAGCAGTTTAAAGCCCACCGGGGAGCTGTTTTTT
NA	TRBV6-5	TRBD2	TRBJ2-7	CASGGRAYEQYF	TGTGCCAGCGGCGGGAGGGCCTACGAGCAGTACTTC
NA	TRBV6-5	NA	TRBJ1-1	CASRMGGGTEAFF	TGTGCCAGCAGAATGGGGGGGGGCACTGAAGCTTTCTTT
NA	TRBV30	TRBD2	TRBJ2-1	CAWSSGTSYNEQFF	TGTGCCTGGAGTAGCGGGACCTCGTACAATGAGCAGTTCTTC
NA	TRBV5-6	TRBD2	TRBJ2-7	CASSFRLAGGWEQYF	TGTGCCAGCAGCTTTCGACTAGCGGGAGGGTGGGAGCAGTACTTC
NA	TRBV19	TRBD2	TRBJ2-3	CASSIDPVAGGLDTQYF	TGTGCCAGTAGTATAGATCCCGTAGCGGGAGGGTTAGATACGCAGTATTTT
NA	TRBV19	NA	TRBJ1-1	CASSITGWRNTEAFF	TGTGCCAGTAGTATAACAGGGTGGCGGAACACTGAAGCTTTCTTT
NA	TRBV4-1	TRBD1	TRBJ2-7	CASSTQTGAKSYEQYF	TGCGCCAGCAGCACACAGACAGGGGCCAAATCCTACGAGCAGTACTTC
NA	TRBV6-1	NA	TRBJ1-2	CASSESDRTNYGYTF	TGTGCCAGCAGTGAATCTGACAGAACTAACTATGGCTACACCTTC
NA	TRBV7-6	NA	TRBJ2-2	CASSLVGGNTGELFF	TGTGCCAGCAGCTTAGTTGGCGGGAACACCGGGGAGCTGTTTTTT
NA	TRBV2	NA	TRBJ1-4	CASSEAVGRREKLFF	TGTGCCAGCAGTGAAGCCGTGGGGCGAAGGGAAAAACTGTTTTTT
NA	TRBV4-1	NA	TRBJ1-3	CASSQGQISGNTIYF	TGCGCCAGCAGCCAAGGACAAATCTCTGGAAACACCATATATTTT
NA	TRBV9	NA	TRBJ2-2	CASSPAGSGTGELFF	TGTGCCAGCAGCCCCGCCGGATCGGGGACCGGGGAGCTGTTTTTT
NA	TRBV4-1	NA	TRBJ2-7	CASSQLGRSGEQYF	TGCGCCAGCAGCCAACTCGGGAGATCGGGTGAGCAGTACTTC
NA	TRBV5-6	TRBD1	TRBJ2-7	CASSKRQGVSYEQYF	TGTGCCAGCAGCAAAAGACAGGGGGTCTCCTACGAGCAGTACTTC
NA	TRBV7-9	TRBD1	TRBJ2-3	CASSLALHRGSADTQYF	TGTGCCAGCAGCTTAGCGCTCCACAGGGGGTCGGCAGATACGCAGTATTTT
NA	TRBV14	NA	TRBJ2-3	CASSHEQDTQYF	TGTGCCAGCAGCCATGAACAAGATACGCAGTATTTT
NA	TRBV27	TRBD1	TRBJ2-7	CASRLTGTGFPYEQYF	TGTGCCAGCAGACTTACCGGGACAGGGTTCCCCTACGAGCAGTACTTC
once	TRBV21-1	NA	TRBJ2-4	CASSLGQGMVAKNIQYF	TGTGCCAGCAGCCTGGGACAGGGGATGGTGGCCAAAAACATTCAGTACTTC
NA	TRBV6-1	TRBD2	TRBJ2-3	CASSEVGTGLGVYHTQYF	TGTGCCAGCAGTGAAGTGGGTACGGGACTAGGTGTGTACCATACGCAGTATTTT
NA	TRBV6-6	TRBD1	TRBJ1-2	CASRGQAGGYTF	TGTGCCAGCAGAGGACAGGCGGGGGGCTACACCTTC